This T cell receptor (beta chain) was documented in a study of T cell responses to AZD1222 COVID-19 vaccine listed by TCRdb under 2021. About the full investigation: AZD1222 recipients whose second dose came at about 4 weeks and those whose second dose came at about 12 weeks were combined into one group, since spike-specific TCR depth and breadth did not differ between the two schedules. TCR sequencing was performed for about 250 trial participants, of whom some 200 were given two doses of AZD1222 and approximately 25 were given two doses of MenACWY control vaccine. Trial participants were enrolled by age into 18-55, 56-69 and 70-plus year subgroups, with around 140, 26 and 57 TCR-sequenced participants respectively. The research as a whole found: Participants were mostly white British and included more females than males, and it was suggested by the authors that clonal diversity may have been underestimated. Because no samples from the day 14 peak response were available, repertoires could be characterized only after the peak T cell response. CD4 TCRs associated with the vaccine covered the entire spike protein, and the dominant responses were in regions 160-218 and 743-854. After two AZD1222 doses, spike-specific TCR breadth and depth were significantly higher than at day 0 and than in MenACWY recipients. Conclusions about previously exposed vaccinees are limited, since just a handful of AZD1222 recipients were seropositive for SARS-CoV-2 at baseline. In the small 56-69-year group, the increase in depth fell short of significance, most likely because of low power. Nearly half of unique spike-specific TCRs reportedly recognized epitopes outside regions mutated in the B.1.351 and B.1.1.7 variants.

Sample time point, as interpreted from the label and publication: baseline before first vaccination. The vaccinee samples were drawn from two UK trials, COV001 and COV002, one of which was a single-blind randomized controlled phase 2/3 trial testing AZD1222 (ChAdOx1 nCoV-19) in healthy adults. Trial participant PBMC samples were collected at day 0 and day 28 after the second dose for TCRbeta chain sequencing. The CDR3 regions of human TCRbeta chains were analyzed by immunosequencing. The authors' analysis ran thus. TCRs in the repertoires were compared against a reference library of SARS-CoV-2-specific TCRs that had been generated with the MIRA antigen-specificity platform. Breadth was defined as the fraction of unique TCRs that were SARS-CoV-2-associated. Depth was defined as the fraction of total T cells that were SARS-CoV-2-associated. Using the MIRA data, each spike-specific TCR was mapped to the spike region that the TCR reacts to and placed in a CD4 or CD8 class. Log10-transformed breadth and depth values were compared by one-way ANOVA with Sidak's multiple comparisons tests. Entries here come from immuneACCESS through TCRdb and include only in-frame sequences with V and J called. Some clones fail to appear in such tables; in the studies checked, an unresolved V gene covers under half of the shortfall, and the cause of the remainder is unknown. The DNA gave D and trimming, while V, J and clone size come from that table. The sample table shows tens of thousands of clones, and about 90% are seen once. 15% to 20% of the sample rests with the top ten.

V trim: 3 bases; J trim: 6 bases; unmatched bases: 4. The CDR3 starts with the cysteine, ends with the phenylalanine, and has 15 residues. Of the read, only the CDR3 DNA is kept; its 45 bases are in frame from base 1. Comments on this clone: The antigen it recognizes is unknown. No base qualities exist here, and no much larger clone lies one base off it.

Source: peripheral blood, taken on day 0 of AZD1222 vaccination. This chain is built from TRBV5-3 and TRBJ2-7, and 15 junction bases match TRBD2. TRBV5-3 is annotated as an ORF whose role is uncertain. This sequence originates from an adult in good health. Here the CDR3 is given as CARSSGLAGGVEQYF. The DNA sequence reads TGTGCCAGAAGCTCGGGACTAGCGGGAGGAGTCGAGCAGTACTTC.